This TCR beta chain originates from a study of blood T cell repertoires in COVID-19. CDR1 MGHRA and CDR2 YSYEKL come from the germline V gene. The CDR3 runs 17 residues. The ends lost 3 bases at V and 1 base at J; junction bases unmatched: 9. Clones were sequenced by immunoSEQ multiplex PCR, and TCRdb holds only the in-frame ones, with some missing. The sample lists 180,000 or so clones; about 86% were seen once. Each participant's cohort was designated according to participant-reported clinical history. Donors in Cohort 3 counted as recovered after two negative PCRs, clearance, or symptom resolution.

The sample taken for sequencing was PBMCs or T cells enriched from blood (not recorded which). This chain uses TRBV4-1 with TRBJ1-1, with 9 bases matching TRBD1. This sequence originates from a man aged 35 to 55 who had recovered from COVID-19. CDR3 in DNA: TGCGCCAGCAGCCAGAGACAGACAGGGGGGCCGAACACTGAAGCTTTCTTT. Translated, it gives CASSQRQTGGPNTEAFF.